One and the same sample provided the 20 T cell receptor beta chains below, sequenced in a study of cytomegalovirus exposure and HLA in healthy donors. Primers included in the PCR were 60 Vbeta and 13 Jbeta primers. Libraries were prepared by immunoSEQ multiplex PCR; TCRdb keeps only in-frame clonotypes and omits some of them. Its listing shows 38,000 or so clones. Material for sequencing was PBMCs. The receptors stem from a man between 35 and 55 years old in good health and CMV-seropositive.

The CDR3 DNA sequence: TGCGCCAGCAGCCCCGTAGGGGGCGCGAGTGGCTACACCTTC. This codes for CASSPVGGASGYTF. The chain uses TRBV5-1 and TRBJ1-2, with 7 bases aligning to TRBD1. Germline CDR1 and CDR2: SGHRS and YFSETQ. This CDR3 has 14 residues. The J segment lost 7 bases and the V segment lost 4 bases, leaving 10 bases of the junction unmatched.

This chain joins TRBV9 and TRBJ1-5; D is undetermined. The CDR3 is 13 residues long. Germline V gives CDR1 SGDLS, CDR2 YYNGEE. Trimming removed 2 bases at V and 4 bases at J, with 7 bases between. CDR3 amino acids: CASSVAPNQPQHF. DNA of the CDR3: TGTGCCAGCAGCGTGGCACCAAATCAGCCCCAGCATTTT.

Concerning this clone itself: The junction does not match germline at one end; this may be a read error. CDR3 sequence reads: CASSFASGDYEQYF. In DNA, the CDR3 is TGTGCCAGCAGCTTCGCTAGCGGGGACTACGAGCAGTACTTC. This chain joins TRBV5-1 and TRBJ2-7; the match to TRBD2 covers 9 bases. The CDR3 sequence is 14 residues long. The germline CDR1 and CDR2 sequences are SGHRS and YFSETQ.

This sequence joins TRBV9 and TRBJ2-5, with TRBD2 matching over 10 bases. V shed 2 bases and J 3 bases; nucleotides not matched to a gene: 1. Germline V lookup: CDR1 SGDLS, CDR2 YYNGEE. This CDR3 has 14 amino acids. CDR3 amino acids: CASSVGLAEETQYF. The DNA of the CDR3 is TGTGCCAGCAGCGTCGGACTAGCGGAAGAGACCCAGTACTTC.

The chain couples TRBV13 to TRBJ2-1, with 10 positions matching TRBD1. The CDR3 is made up of 15 amino acids. Germline V CDR1 and CDR2: PRHDT, FYEKMQ (reference sequence). Trimming removed 5 bases from V and 5 bases from J; junction bases left unmatched: 6. In DNA form, the CDR3 reads TGTGCCAGCAGCCAGGGACAGGGGACTCACAATGAGCAGTTCTTC. It encodes CASSQGQGTHNEQFF.

This sequence joins TRBV5-4 and TRBJ1-2; TRBD1 matches at 10 bases. Germline CDR1 is SGHNT and CDR2 is YYREEE (reference sequence). This CDR3 has 15 amino acids. Trimming at V came to 6 bases and at J to 7 bases, leaving 12 bases not matched to a gene. CDR3 region: CASTYQDRGRSGYTF. In DNA form, the CDR3 reads TGTGCCAGCACATATCAGGACAGGGGGAGATCTGGCTACACCTTC.

The genes are TRBV4-2 and TRBJ2-3; 7 bases are a match to TRBD2. This CDR3 has 16 amino acids. The germline CDR1 and CDR2 sequences are LGHNA and YNFKEQ. Trimming at V came to 4 bases and at J to 2 bases, leaving 9 bases not matched to a gene. Written as DNA, the CDR3 is TGTGCCAGCAGCCCCTCTGGCGGGAGCCTCACAGATACGCAGTATTTT. Protein product: CASSPSGGSLTDTQYF.

This rearrangement joins TRBV30 to TRBJ2-3; possible D gene TRBD2, 5 bases. The germline gives CDR1 GTSNPN, CDR2 SVGIG (reference sequence). The CDR3 totals 13 residues. Trimming removed 8 bases at V and 1 base at J, with 13 bases between. The CDR3 coding sequence is TGTGCCGGCCTGTCCGGGGGCACAGATACGCAGTATTTT. The encoded protein is CAGLSGGTDTQYF.

The chain couples TRBV28 to TRBJ2-3; D is undetermined. The V gene's germline CDR1 is MDHEN and CDR2 SYDVKM. CDR3 length equals 15 residues. Between the trimmed V and J ends, which lost 4 bases and 1 base, there was a span of 12 bases. CDR3 residues: CASSSPPEGTDTQYF. For the CDR3, the DNA is TGTGCCAGCAGTTCCCCGCCCGAGGGCACAGATACGCAGTATTTT.

V gene TRBV18 combines with J gene TRBJ2-5, with TRBD1 identical over 7 bases. Germline-derived CDR1 and CDR2 are KGHSH and LQKENI. CDR3 length: 12 amino acids. Trimming at V came to 6 bases and at J to 11 bases, leaving 9 bases not matched to a gene. The DNA for the CDR3 is TGTGCCAGCTCTCTTGACAGGGAAGAGCAGTACTTC. Translation: CASSLDREEQYF.

The chain couples TRBV2 to TRBJ1-1; a weak D match, TRBD1 (5 bases). With 10 bases removed from V and 4 bases from J, the gap between germline ends came to 25 bases. Germline V gene data show CDR1 as SNHLY and CDR2 as FYNNEI. This CDR3 contains 16 residues. The CDR3 is CATTRPGGKWGTEAFF. The CDR3 DNA reads as TGTGCCACTACGCGGCCGGGGGGGAAATGGGGCACTGAAGCTTTCTTT.

The CDR3 loop reads CASSQEGGGTGELFF. CDR3 nucleotides: TGCGCCAGCAGCCAAGAGGGCGGGGGCACCGGGGAGCTGTTTTTT. The V call is TRBV4-3, the J call TRBJ2-2, with 7 nucleotides matching TRBD2. This CDR3 comprises 15 residues. Germline V gives CDR1 LGHNA, CDR2 YSLEER. Trimming at V came to 0 bases and at J to 4 bases, leaving 2 bases not matched to a gene.

V and J are TRBV21-1 and TRBJ2-2; TRBD1 is the table's D call and was not checked against the DNA. TRBV21-1 is a recognized pseudogene. The CDR3 contains 16 residues. Here the CDR3 DNA reads TGTGCCAGCAGCAAACCGGGCAGGGAGAACACCGGGGAGCTGTTTTTT. This gives the protein CASSKPGRENTGELFF.

The chain employs TRBV7-2 and TRBJ2-2; no clear D. CDR3 size: 14 residues. Germline CDR1 is SGHTA and CDR2 is FQGNSA. V was trimmed by 2 bases and J by 1 base, leaving 5 bases between them. In nucleotides, the CDR3 is TGTGCCAGCAGCTTATTAGAGAACACCGGGGAGCTGTTTTTT. It yields the protein CASSLLENTGELFF.

V gene TRBV9 combines with J gene TRBJ1-2; 10 bases are a match to TRBD1. Germline V gives CDR1 SGDLS, CDR2 YYNGEE. This CDR3 has 14 residues. The J segment lost 7 bases and the V segment lost 6 bases, leaving 9 bases of the junction unmatched. CDR3 nucleotide sequence: TGTGCCAGCACCCAGGGGACAGGGGAGGTTGGCTACACCTTC. The encoded protein is CASTQGTGEVGYTF.

The chain combines TRBV9 with TRBJ2-7; possibly TRBD2 for D (6 bases). The CDR3 length is 15 residues. V was shortened by 4 bases and J by 3 bases, with 17 bases between the two germline ends. Looked up from germline, CDR1 is SGDLS and CDR2 is YYNGEE. The CDR3 region has the DNA TGTGCCAGCAGCCCCCCAACGGGAGTAAACTACGAGCAGTACTTC. It specifies CASSPPTGVNYEQYF.

This rearrangement joins TRBV19 to TRBJ1-1; D is undetermined. This CDR3 has 12 residues. V was shortened by 8 bases and J by 5 bases, with 12 bases between the two germline ends. Germline-derived CDR1 and CDR2 are LNHDA and SQIVND (reference sequence). CDR3 nucleotide sequence: TGTGCCAGTCAAAGTTCGCGGACTGAAGCTTTCTTT. As protein: CASQSSRTEAFF.

This chain joins TRBV15 and TRBJ2-7, with 7 bases aligning to TRBD1. The CDR3 runs to 14 residues. Germline CDR1 is LNHNV and CDR2 is YYDKDF (reference sequence). V was clipped by 3 bases and J by 6 bases; unmatched bases: 8. CDR3 protein: CATSRDRQGGEQYF. The CDR3, as DNA: TGTGCCACCAGCAGGGACAGACAGGGCGGCGAGCAGTACTTC. Supplemented by reference TRBV15 and TRBJ2-7, the full variable domain reads DAMVIQNPRYQVTQFGKPVTLSCSQTLNHNVMYWYQQKSSQAPKLLFHYYDKDFNNEADTPDNFQSRRPNTSFCFLDIRSPGLGDTAMYLCATSRDRQGGEQYFGPGTRLTVT.

In the case of this clone: At one boundary the junction diverges from the germline segment, which might be a read error. This rearrangement joins TRBV7-7 to TRBJ2-5; tentative D call: TRBD1 (5 bases). CDR3 size: 16 residues. CDR1 is SSHAT and CDR2 is FNYEAQ in the germline V gene (reference sequence). The CDR3 here is CASSPYQGLQKETQYF. The CDR3 bases are TGTGCTAGCAGCCCCTACCAGGGCCTGCAAAAAGAGACCCAGTACTTC.

V gene TRBV4-3 combines with J gene TRBJ2-6; weak D call: TRBD2 (6 bases). CDR3 length: 20 residues. Germline CDR1 is LGHNA and CDR2 is YSLEER. V was pared by 0 bases and J by 0 bases, with 18 bases between. CDR3 amino acids: CASSQDGSGLLFSGANVLTF. DNA for the CDR3: TGCGCCAGCAGCCAAGATGGCTCGGGACTTCTCTTCTCTGGGGCCAACGTCCTGACTTTC.